This T cell receptor beta chain emerged from a study of early T cells in non-severe SARS-CoV-2 infection. Study-level background: RNA in bulk from unsorted whole blood was sequenced, and chains were unpaired.

This clonotype was counted only a few times. Its target is unknown. cDNA molecules, individually, were tagged with unique molecular identifiers. TCRdb recomputed calls from the 5' RACE reads with MiXCR, one row per CDR3 protein. The table lists about 68,000 distinct CDR3 sequences, 12% of them singletons. Study findings and constraints: Private and CD4 specificities were missed by VDJdb matching, which favored anti-spike CD8 responses.

The receptor comes from an adult who was a healthcare worker with PCR-confirmed SARS-CoV-2 infection or an uninfected control (not recorded which). Sequenced: whole blood.

The CDR3 reads CASSLTTGTGLFRSYNEQFF. In DNA form, the CDR3 reads TGCGCCAGCAGCTTGACAACCGGGACAGGGCTATTTCGCTCCTACAATGAGCAGTTCTTC. The chain couples TRBV5-1 to TRBJ2-1; 9 nucleotides line up with TRBD1. J lost 0 bases, V lost 1 base, and 14 bases had no gene match. This CDR3 is 20 amino acids long. CDR1 SGHRS and CDR2 YFSETQ come from the germline V gene.